The present entry profiles one T cell receptor beta chain with its context. Its cognate antigen has yet to be identified. Nothing much larger sits one base from this clone, and base qualities are not available. The data were obtained in a study of early T cells in non-severe SARS-CoV-2 infection (dated by TCRdb to 2020 to 2023). Study-wide context: Because TCR sequencing relied on bulk RNA taken from unsorted whole blood, pairing of alpha and beta chains was not possible.

A case-control design nested within a healthcare worker cohort in London, UK, was used, with weekly nasopharyngeal swab PCR tests and blood sampling performed. Healthcare workers were enrolled in the week of the UK lockdown, from 23 to 31 March 2020, and were followed every week for up to about 15 weeks. The germline V gene yields SGHRS for CDR1 and YFSETQ for CDR2. Measured from the cysteine to the phenylalanine, the CDR3 is 15 residues long. The CDR3 DNA has 45 bases and is translated from base 1. The germline V and J ends show losses of 4 bases and 1 base respectively, and no gene match explains 6 bases of the junction. Paper-wide results and their limitations: Matching against VDJdb was skewed toward anti-spike CD8 responses, likely underestimated virus-specific expansions, and missed private and CD4 specificities.

Receptor libraries were prepared by 5' RACE. Sequenced using a NextSeq 500. The TCR library protocol attached unique molecular identifiers to individual cDNA molecules to correct for sequencing error and PCR bias. Both TCR alpha and beta chains were sequenced, and tight co-correlation was observed between alpha and beta sequence abundances in each sample. The authors' analysis ran thus. Decombinator V4 was used to perform V gene, J gene and CDR3 annotation of TCR sequences. Expanded TCRs were defined as changing significantly between any two time points under a Poisson model with p below 0.0001. TCR abundances were normalised to the total number of TCRs sequenced in each sample and reported as counts per million. TRAV1-2 paired with TRAJ12, TRAJ20 or TRAJ33 defined MAIT TCRs, while TRAV10 paired with TRAJ18 defined iNKT TCRs. A search of VDJdb, accessed on 1 November 2021, was run for TCRs annotated to CMV, EBV and SARS-CoV-2, with TCRs annotated for multiple antigens excluded. In TCRdb, the public reads were trimmed at Q25 with fastp and aligned with MiXCR, with productive beta chains retained. All rows with the same CDR3 protein become a single entry with the most common DNA and genes. The V and J calls, along with clone size, are taken from TCRdb and not from the paper's own processing. This sample has under 85,000 distinct CDR3 sequences in its table, and over 10% of those were observed once. The ten largest account for approximately 4.7% of the sample.

The sequence joins TRBV5-1 to TRBJ1-1; TRBD1 aligns with 8 central bases. The specimen was whole blood. The origin of this receptor is an adult who was a healthcare worker with PCR-confirmed SARS-CoV-2 infection or an uninfected control (not recorded which). The CDR3 in this case is CASSQRTGRNTEAFF. In nucleotides, the sequence is TGCGCCAGCAGCCAGCGGACAGGGCGGAACACTGAAGCTTTCTTT.